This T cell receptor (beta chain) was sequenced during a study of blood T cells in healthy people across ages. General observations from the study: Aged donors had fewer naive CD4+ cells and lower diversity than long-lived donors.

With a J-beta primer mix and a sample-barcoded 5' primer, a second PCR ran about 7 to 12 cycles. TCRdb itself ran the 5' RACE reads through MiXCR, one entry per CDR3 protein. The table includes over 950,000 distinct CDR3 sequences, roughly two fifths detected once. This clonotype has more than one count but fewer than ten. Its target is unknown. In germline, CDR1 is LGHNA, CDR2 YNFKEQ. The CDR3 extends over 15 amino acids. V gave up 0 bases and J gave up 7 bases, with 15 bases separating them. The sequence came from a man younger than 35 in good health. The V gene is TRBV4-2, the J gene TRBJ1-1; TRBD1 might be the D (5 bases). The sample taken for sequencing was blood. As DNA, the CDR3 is TGTGCCAGCAGCCAAGAAGGGGCGGTTTTTTTTGAAGCTTTCTTT. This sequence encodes CASSQEGAVFFEAFF.